A selection of T cell receptor beta chains follows, all from one sample in a study of blood T cell repertoires in COVID-19. The protocol was immunoSEQ multiplex PCR, while the TCRdb copy is restricted to in-frame clones and leaves out a portion. Of about 300,000 clones in the sample, more than 75% are singletons; the top ten hold 8% to 13%. Sequenced material: PBMCs or T cells enriched from blood (not recorded which). These receptors were taken from a woman aged 18-29 years who had recovered from COVID-19. CDR3s include the opening cysteine and the closing phenylalanine or tryptophan. D genes are given only for firm matches. The size field is filled for only some rows; it gives once, few, many or a size class.

TRBV2	NA	TRBD1	TRBJ1-5	CASSWDRGRNQPQHF	TGTGCCAGCAGTTGGGACAGGGGACGCAATCAGCCCCAGCATTTT
TRBV11-2	once	NA	TRBJ1-1	CAVRYLGGNTEAFF	TGTGCCGTACGATACCTGGGGGGGAACACTGAAGCTTTCTTT
TRBV14	NA	TRBD2	TRBJ2-5	CASSQWGRTTSGSGETQYF	TGTGCCAGCAGCCAATGGGGACGGACGACTAGCGGGAGTGGGGAGACCCAGTACTTC
TRBV28	NA	TRBD1	TRBJ1-2	CASSRGRQDYGYTF	TGTGCCAGCAGCAGGGGGCGACAGGACTATGGCTACACCTTC
TRBV29-1	few	NA	TRBJ2-3	CSVEAGEDTQYF	TGCAGCGTTGAGGCAGGGGAAGATACGCAGTATTTT
TRBV25-1	NA	NA	TRBJ2-1	CASSRTFAGEQFF	TGTGCCAGCAGCCGGACCTTTGCGGGGGAGCAGTTCTTC
TRBV4-1	NA	NA	TRBJ1-3	CASSPGHSRGAGNTIYF	TGCGCCAGCAGCCCAGGTCATTCCAGGGGAGCTGGAAACACCATATATTTT
TRBV10-3	NA	TRBD1	TRBJ1-2	CASDRGYGYTF	TGTGCCAGCGACAGGGGATATGGCTACACCTTC
TRBV24-1	once	NA	TRBJ2-7	CATSDLSNEQYF	TGTGCCACCAGTGATTTAAGCAACGAGCAGTACTTC
TRBV12-3/TRBV12-4	NA	NA	TRBJ1-2	CASSLTLRSDYTF	TGTGCCAGCAGTTTAACCCTCCGGAGCGACTACACCTTC
TRBV5-1	NA	TRBD1	TRBJ1-1	CASGRGGEHTEAFF	TGCGCCAGCGGCAGAGGGGGCGAGCACACTGAAGCTTTCTTT
TRBV28	NA	NA	TRBJ1-5	CASSLRDRHNQPQHF	TGTGCCAGCAGTCTCCGGGATAGGCACAATCAGCCCCAGCATTTT
TRBV19	NA	NA	TRBJ1-2	CASSITASYGYTF	TGTGCCAGTAGTATTACGGCTAGCTATGGCTACACCTTC
TRBV2	NA	NA	TRBJ2-5	CASSTGYQETQYF	TGTGCCAGTTCCACAGGGTACCAAGAGACCCAGTACTTC
TRBV19	NA	NA	TRBJ2-1	CASSMELGEQFF	TGTGCCAGTAGTATGGAGCTTGGTGAGCAGTTCTTC
TRBV9	NA	TRBD1	TRBJ1-1	CASSVTGTGVTEAFF	TGTGCCAGCAGCGTAACCGGGACAGGGGTCACTGAAGCTTTCTTT
TRBV2	NA	NA	TRBJ2-1	CASSVGDNEQFF	TGTGCCAGCAGTGTCGGGGACAATGAGCAGTTCTTC
TRBV7-9	NA	TRBD1	TRBJ1-2	CASSSGTGGPYGYTF	TGTGCCAGCAGCTCCGGGACAGGGGGCCCCTATGGCTACACCTTC
TRBV24-1	NA	TRBD1	TRBJ1-1	CATSGDRGIQAFF	TGTGCCACCAGCGGGGACAGGGGGATACAAGCTTTCTTT
TRBV5-1	NA	TRBD1	TRBJ2-2	CASSTRQGQAELFF	TGCGCCAGCAGCACACGACAGGGGCAAGCGGAGCTGTTTTTT
TRBV30	NA	NA	TRBJ1-5	CAWSVAGADQPQHF	TGTGCCTGGAGTGTAGCGGGGGCCGATCAGCCCCAGCATTTT
TRBV30	NA	TRBD1	TRBJ1-1	CAWSVAGGTEAFF	TGTGCCTGGAGTGTAGCAGGGGGCACTGAAGCTTTCTTT
TRBV3-1/TRBV3-2	NA	NA	TRBJ2-1	CASSQQAGSYNEQFF	TGTGCCAGCAGCCAACAGGCAGGGTCCTACAATGAGCAGTTCTTC
TRBV19	NA	NA	TRBJ1-1	CASSPPGYAEAFF	TGTGCCAGTAGTCCCCCGGGATACGCTGAAGCTTTCTTT
TRBV7-2	NA	NA	TRBJ1-1	CASSLAGRNTEAFF	TGTGCCAGCAGCTTAGCTGGCAGGAACACTGAAGCTTTCTTT
TRBV6-6	NA	TRBD1	TRBJ1-2	CASSYPGTAANYGYTF	TGTGCCAGCAGTTACCCCGGGACAGCAGCTAACTATGGCTACACCTTC
TRBV18	NA	NA	TRBJ2-7	CASSPGRTDLYEQYF	TGTGCCAGCTCACCGGGAAGGACAGACCTCTACGAGCAGTACTTC
TRBV5-8	NA	NA	TRBJ2-4	CASSLDREWSSYF	TGTGCCAGCAGCTTGGACAGGGAATGGTCTTCGTACTTC
TRBV18	NA	TRBD1	TRBJ1-2	CASSPQGAEGYTF	TGTGCCAGCTCACCACAGGGGGCCGAAGGCTACACCTTC
TRBV12-3/TRBV12-4	NA	TRBD1	TRBJ1-2	CASSLNRGRGYTF	TGTGCCAGCAGTTTGAACAGGGGGCGAGGCTACACCTTC
TRBV2	NA	TRBD2	TRBJ2-2	CASRASGGATGELFF	TGTGCCAGCAGGGCTAGCGGGGGGGCGACCGGGGAGCTGTTTTTT
TRBV29-1	NA	TRBD2	TRBJ2-1	CSVTRLAGGSPYSYNEQFF	TGCAGCGTTACCCGACTAGCGGGAGGGAGCCCATATTCCTACAATGAGCAGTTCTTC
TRBV11-3	NA	NA	TRBJ2-1	CASSLERWGSNYNEQFF	TGTGCCAGCAGCTTAGAACGCTGGGGCTCTAACTACAATGAGCAGTTCTTC
TRBV9	few	NA	TRBJ1-2	CASSGDSGYGYTF	TGTGCCAGCAGCGGGGACTCAGGCTATGGCTACACCTTC
TRBV5-1	once	NA	TRBJ2-7	CASSFGGTKDYEQYF	TGCGCCAGCAGCTTTGGGGGCACTAAGGACTACGAGCAGTACTTC
TRBV6-2/TRBV6-3	NA	TRBD2	TRBJ2-1	CASRPSGGYNEQFF	TGTGCCAGCAGACCTAGCGGGGGCTACAATGAGCAGTTCTTC
TRBV5-4	NA	TRBD2	TRBJ2-3	CASKTAGGPRDTQYF	TGTGCCAGCAAGACGGCGGGAGGGCCACGAGATACGCAGTATTTT
TRBV2	once	TRBD1	TRBJ1-2	CASSQSPGQGHYGYTF	TGTGCCAGCAGTCAGTCTCCGGGACAGGGGCACTATGGCTACACCTTC
TRBV11-2	NA	TRBD1	TRBJ1-2	CASSLGYGQGAPSYGYTF	TGTGCCAGCAGCTTGGGATACGGACAGGGGGCGCCTTCGTATGGCTACACCTTC
TRBV28	NA	TRBD1	TRBJ1-2	CASSLSRGYGYTF	TGTGCCAGCAGTCTGTCCAGGGGGTATGGCTACACCTTC
TRBV7-8	NA	NA	TRBJ1-1	CASSPGRGYEAFF	TGTGCCAGCAGCCCCGGCCGGGGGTATGAAGCTTTCTTT
TRBV12-5	once	NA	TRBJ1-5	CASALGDQPQHF	TGTGCTAGTGCCTTGGGCGATCAGCCCCAGCATTTT
TRBV3-1/TRBV3-2	NA	TRBD1	TRBJ1-2	CASSQEETGTGYGYTF	TGTGCCAGCAGCCAAGAGGAGACCGGGACAGGGTATGGCTACACCTTC
TRBV12-5	NA	NA	TRBJ2-7	CASGTPGLGEQYF	TGTGCTAGTGGTACCCCGGGATTGGGGGAGCAGTACTTC
TRBV5-6	NA	TRBD2	TRBJ2-5	CATSPGLAVETQYF	TGTGCCACCTCTCCGGGACTAGCGGTTGAGACCCAGTACTTC
TRBV13	NA	TRBD2	TRBJ2-7	CASSLSGSLENEQYF	TGTGCCAGCAGCCTTAGCGGGAGTCTCGAAAACGAGCAGTACTTC
TRBV5-4	once	TRBD1	TRBJ2-2	CASRQDRGHTGELFF	TGTGCCAGCAGACAGGACAGGGGGCACACCGGGGAGCTGTTTTTT
TRBV27	NA	NA	TRBJ1-2	CASSPTGTSYGYTF	TGTGCCAGCAGTCCCACCGGGACTTCCTATGGCTACACCTTC
TRBV7-6	NA	NA	TRBJ1-3	CASSVSLQGYSGNTIYF	TGTGCCAGCAGCGTGAGCCTACAGGGCTACTCTGGAAACACCATATATTTT
TRBV18	few	NA	TRBJ1-1	CASSPPSFVTEAFF	TGTGCCAGCTCACCGCCGAGTTTTGTAACTGAAGCTTTCTTT
TRBV7-8	NA	TRBD2	TRBJ2-5	CASSLMGLPETQYF	TGTGCCAGCAGCTTAATGGGACTACCGGAGACCCAGTACTTC
TRBV7-9	NA	TRBD1	TRBJ1-2	CASSTWDRANYGYTF	TGTGCCAGCAGTACCTGGGACAGGGCGAACTATGGCTACACCTTC
TRBV5-1	NA	TRBD1	TRBJ2-3	CASSLVRLGQGTDTQYF	TGCGCCAGCAGCTTGGTCCGCCTCGGACAGGGAACAGATACGCAGTATTTT